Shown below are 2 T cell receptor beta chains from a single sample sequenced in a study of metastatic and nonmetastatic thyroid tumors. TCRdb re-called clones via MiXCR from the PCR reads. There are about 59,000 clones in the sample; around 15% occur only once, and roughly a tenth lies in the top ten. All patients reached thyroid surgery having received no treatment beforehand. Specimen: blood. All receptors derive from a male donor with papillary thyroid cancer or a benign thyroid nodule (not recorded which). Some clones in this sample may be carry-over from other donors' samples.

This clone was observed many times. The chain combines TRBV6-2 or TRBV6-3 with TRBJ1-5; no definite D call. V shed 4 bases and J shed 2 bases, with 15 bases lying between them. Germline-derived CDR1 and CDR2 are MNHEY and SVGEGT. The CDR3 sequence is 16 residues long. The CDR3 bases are TGTGCCAGCAGTTCCTCACTTTCAGGTGGCAATCAGCCCCAGCATTTT. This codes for CASSSSLSGGNQPQHF.

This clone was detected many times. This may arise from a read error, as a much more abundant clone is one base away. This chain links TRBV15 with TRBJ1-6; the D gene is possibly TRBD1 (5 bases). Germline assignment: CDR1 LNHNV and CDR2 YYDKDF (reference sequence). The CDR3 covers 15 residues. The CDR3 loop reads CATIRDLGENSPLHF. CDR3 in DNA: TGTGCCACCATCAGAGATTTGGGGGAAAATTCACCCCTCCACTTT.